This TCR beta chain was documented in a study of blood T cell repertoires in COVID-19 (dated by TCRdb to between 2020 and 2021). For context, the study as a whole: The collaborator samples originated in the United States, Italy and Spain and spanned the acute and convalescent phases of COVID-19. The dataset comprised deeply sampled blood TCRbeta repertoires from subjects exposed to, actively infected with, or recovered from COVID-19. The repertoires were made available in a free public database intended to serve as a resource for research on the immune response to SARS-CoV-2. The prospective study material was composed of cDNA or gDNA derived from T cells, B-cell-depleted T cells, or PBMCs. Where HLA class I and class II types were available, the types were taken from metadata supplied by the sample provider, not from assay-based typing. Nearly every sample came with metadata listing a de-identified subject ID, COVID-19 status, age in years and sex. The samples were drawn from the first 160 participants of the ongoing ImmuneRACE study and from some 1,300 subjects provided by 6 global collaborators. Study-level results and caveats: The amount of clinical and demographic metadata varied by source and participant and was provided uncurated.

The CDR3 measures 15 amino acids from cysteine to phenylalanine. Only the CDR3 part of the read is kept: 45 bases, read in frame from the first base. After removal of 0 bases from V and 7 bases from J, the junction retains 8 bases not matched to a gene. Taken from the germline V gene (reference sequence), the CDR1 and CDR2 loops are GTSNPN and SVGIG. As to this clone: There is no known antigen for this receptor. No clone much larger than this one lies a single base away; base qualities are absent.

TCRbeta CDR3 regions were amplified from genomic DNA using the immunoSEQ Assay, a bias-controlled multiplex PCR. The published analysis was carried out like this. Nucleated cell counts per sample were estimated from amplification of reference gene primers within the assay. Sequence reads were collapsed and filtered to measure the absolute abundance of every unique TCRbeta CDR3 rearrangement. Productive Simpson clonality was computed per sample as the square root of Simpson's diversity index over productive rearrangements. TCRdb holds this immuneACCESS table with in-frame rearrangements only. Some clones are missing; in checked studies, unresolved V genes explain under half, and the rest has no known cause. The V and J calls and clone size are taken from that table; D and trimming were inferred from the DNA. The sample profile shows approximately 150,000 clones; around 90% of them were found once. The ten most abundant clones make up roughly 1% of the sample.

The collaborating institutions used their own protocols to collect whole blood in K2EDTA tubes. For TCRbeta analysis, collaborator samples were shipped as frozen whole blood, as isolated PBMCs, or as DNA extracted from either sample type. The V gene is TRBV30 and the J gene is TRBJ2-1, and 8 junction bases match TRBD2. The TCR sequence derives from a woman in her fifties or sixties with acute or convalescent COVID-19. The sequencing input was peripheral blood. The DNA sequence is TGTGCCTGGAGTGTGCTCGGGGGGGCAAGGAATGAGCAGTTCTTC. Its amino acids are CAWSVLGGARNEQFF.